Listed here is a single TCR beta chain. Its specificity is not known. DNA at 200 ng, roughly 30,000 T cell genomes, went into sorted-subset replicate PCRs. Sequencing was performed with immunoSEQ multiplex PCR; in TCRdb, only in-frame clones are kept and a portion is missing. Among 950,000 to 1,100,000 clones listed, about three quarters were seen once. This record belongs to a study of shared clonotypes between healthy human individuals. Study-wide background: Three plates each covered CD4 naive and memory; CD8 naive two, CD8 memory one.

Notes on the study in general: The four-donor shared clonotypes exceeded non-shared clonotypes in generation probability, with non-shared ones scoring lower. How much donors shared clonotypes was expected to be affected by sequencing depth.

The germline V gene has CDR1 MNHNS and CDR2 SASEGT. This CDR3 has 14 amino acids. With V trimmed by 3 bases and J by 4 bases, 4 bases remained unmatched. This chain joins TRBV6-1 and TRBJ2-5, with 8 bases lining up with TRBD1. The clonotype originates from a young man in good health. The source material was memory CD4+ T cells sorted from blood. The subset is: CD45RA-negative fraction. The CDR3 spells CASSDRDRLETQYF. The CDR3 DNA follows: TGTGCCAGCAGTGACAGGGACAGGCTAGAGACCCAGTACTTC.